This entry concerns a single T cell receptor (beta chain). What it recognizes is unknown. Individuals who donated were healthy Caucasians from Russia aged about 6 to 95. Collection of 9.5 to 10 milliliters of peripheral blood was performed for each donor. At least 5 micrograms of total RNA were extracted per sample. The sample is drawn from a study of blood T cells in healthy people across ages. Notes on the study in general: Expanded clonotype changes were possibly confounded by unknown donor CMV status.

A second PCR, run for about 7 to 11 cycles, used a sample-barcoded 5' primer plus a J-beta primer mix. TCRdb fed the 5' RACE reads into MiXCR, producing one record per CDR3 protein. This table has hundreds of thousands of distinct CDR3 sequences, about 44% appearing once. The CDR3 contains 13 residues. Germline V gene lookup returns CDR1 SEHNR and CDR2 FQNEAQ (reference sequence). The chain combines TRBV7-9 with TRBJ2-4; TRBD1 matches 7 bases. The end of the DNA is better explained by TRBJ2-7, so the J call may be wrong. Sequenced input: blood. This clonotype originated in a young man in good health. The CDR3 loop is CASRSGQLYEQYF. CDR3 coding DNA: TGTGCCAGCAGGTCGGGACAGCTCTACGAGCAGTACTTC.